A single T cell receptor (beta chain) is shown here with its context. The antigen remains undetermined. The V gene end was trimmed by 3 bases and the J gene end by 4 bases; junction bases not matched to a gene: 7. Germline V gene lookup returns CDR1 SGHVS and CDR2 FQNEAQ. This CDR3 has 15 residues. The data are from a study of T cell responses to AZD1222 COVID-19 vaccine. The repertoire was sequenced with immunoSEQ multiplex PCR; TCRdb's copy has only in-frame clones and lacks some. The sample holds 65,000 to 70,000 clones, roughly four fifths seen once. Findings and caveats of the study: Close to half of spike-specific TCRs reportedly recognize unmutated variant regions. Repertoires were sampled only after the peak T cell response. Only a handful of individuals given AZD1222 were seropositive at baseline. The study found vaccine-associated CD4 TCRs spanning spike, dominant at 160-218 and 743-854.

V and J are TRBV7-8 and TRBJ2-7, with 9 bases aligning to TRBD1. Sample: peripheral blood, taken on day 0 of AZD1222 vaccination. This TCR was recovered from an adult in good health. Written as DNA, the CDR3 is TGTGCCAGCAGCTTGGCCGGGACAGGGATGTACGAGCAGTACTTC. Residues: CASSLAGTGMYEQYF.